These 27 T cell receptor beta chains were all obtained from the same sample, sequenced in a study of blood T cell repertoires in COVID-19. Method: immunoSEQ multiplex PCR; TCRdb's copy keeps in-frame clones and lacks some. The table has 77,000 or so clones, roughly 83% seen once. The source material was peripheral blood. The receptors originated from a woman in her sixties with acute or convalescent COVID-19.

This chain uses TRBV7-3 with TRBJ1-2, with 8 bases aligning to TRBD1. CDR1 and CDR2 (germline): SGHTA, FQGTGA. With V trimmed by 0 bases and J by 2 bases, 5 bases remained unmatched. The CDR3 has 16 residues. The CDR3 sequence is CASSLTGSGGNYGYTF. The CDR3 DNA reads as TGTGCCAGCAGCTTAACGGGTTCAGGGGGCAACTATGGCTACACCTTC. Together with reference TRBV7-3 and TRBJ1-2, the CDR3 gives the full variable domain: GAGVSQTPSNKVTEKGKYVELRCDPISGHTALYWYRQSLGQGPEFLIYFQGTGAADDSGLPNDRFFAVRPEGSVSTLKIQRTERGDSAVYLCASSLTGSGGNYGYTFGSGTRLTVV.

The chain couples TRBV5-4 to TRBJ2-7; a possible D gene is TRBD2 (6 bases). Germline lookup yields CDR1 SGHNT and CDR2 YYREEE (reference sequence). The V end was cut by 0 bases, the J end by 0 bases, with 7 bases between. The CDR3 loop spans 14 amino acids. Here the CDR3 DNA reads TGTGCCAGCAGCTTGGTCGGGGGCTCCTACGAGCAGTACTTC. Residues: CASSLVGGSYEQYF.

The chain links TRBV19 to TRBJ1-1; TRBD1 might be the D (6 bases). Trimming pared 1 base from V and 0 bases from J, leaving 15 bases between. The germline gives CDR1 LNHDA, CDR2 SQIVND (reference sequence). The CDR3 loop spans 17 amino acids. The CDR3 here is CASSIAPRGALNTEAFF. CDR3 nucleotides: TGTGCCAGTAGTATAGCCCCCCGGGGGGCGCTGAACACTGAAGCTTTCTTT. Based on the CDR3 plus reference TRBV19 and TRBJ1-1, the full variable domain is DGGITQSPKYLFRKEGQNVTLSCEQNLNHDAMYWYRQDPGQGLRLIYYSQIVNDFQKGDIAEGYSVSREKKESFPLTVTSAQKNPTAFYLCASSIAPRGALNTEAFFGQGTRLTVV.

The chain joins TRBV27 to TRBJ2-1; TRBD2 matches at 11 bases. V shed 2 bases, J shed 7 bases, and the junction held 4 bases outside the gene matches. The V gene's germline CDR1 is MNHEY and CDR2 SMNVEV (reference sequence). This CDR3 is built from 15 residues. CDR3 bases: TGTGCCAGCAGTTTACTAGCGGGGGGCTTGAATGAGCAGTTCTTC. Translated: CASSLLAGGLNEQFF.

The rearrangement links TRBV4-2 to TRBJ2-3, with TRBD2 matching over 8 bases. Germline V gene sequence: CDR1 LGHNA, CDR2 YNFKEQ. This CDR3 spans 16 amino acids. V shed 0 bases, J shed 2 bases, and the junction held 4 bases outside the gene matches. The CDR3 DNA reads TGTGCCAGCAGCCAAGATCGGGGGGGGCTCACAGATACGCAGTATTTT. Encoded protein: CASSQDRGGLTDTQYF.

Only one count was recorded for this clone. The chain combines TRBV6-5 with TRBJ2-5; no clear D gene. CDR3 length: 13 residues. Germline assignment: CDR1 MNHEY and CDR2 SVGAGI. V shed 3 bases and J shed 2 bases, with 7 bases lying between them. CDR3 in DNA: TGTGCCAGCAGTTATTCCGGGCAAGAGACCCAGTACTTC. Translating it yields CASSYSGQETQYF.

This clone has only a few counts. The chain couples TRBV5-1 to TRBJ1-1; 7 bases are shared with TRBD1. CDR3 length: 12 amino acids. The V segment lost 2 bases and the J segment 5 bases; nucleotides outside the gene matches: 0. CDR1 is SGHRS, CDR2 YFSETQ, per germline. CDR3 DNA: TGCGCCAGCAGCTTCAGGGGGACTGAAGCTTTCTTT. Its translation is CASSFRGTEAFF.

The V and J genes are TRBV24-1 and TRBJ2-3, with 11 bases aligning to TRBD2. This CDR3 region has 16 residues. The germline V gene encodes CDR1 KGHDR and CDR2 SFDVKD. With 5 bases clipped from V and 2 bases from J, the junction kept 5 bases outside the gene matches. Here the CDR3 DNA reads TGTGCCACCAGTGCCTTACTAGCGGGGGCCACAGATACGCAGTATTTT. As protein: CATSALLAGATDTQYF.

The J gene is TRBJ1-2, the V gene TRBV12-3 or TRBV12-4; TRBD1 aligns across 8 bases. V shed 6 bases and J 4 bases; nucleotides not matched to a gene: 4. This CDR3 has 13 amino acids. CDR3 residues: CASSQDRAYGYTF. The CDR3 DNA reads TGTGCCAGCAGCCAGGACAGGGCCTATGGCTACACCTTC.

The chain uses TRBV19 and TRBJ2-2; 10 bases agree with TRBD2. This CDR3 has 16 amino acids. The V segment lost 1 base and the J segment 1 base; nucleotides outside the gene matches: 0. Looked up from germline, CDR1 is LNHDA and CDR2 is SQIVND (reference sequence). The CDR3 is CASSIVAGGNTGELFF. The CDR3 DNA is TGTGCCAGTAGTATAGTAGCGGGGGGGAACACCGGGGAGCTGTTTTTT.

The V gene is TRBV5-4, the J gene TRBJ1-2; TRBD1 might be the D (6 bases). CDR3 length equals 13 residues. The V gene lost 0 bases and the J gene lost 6 bases, with 9 bases spanning the gap. Germline loops: CDR1 SGHNT, CDR2 YYREEE (reference sequence). DNA of the CDR3: TGTGCCAGCAGCTTGGTTGCAGGGGATGGCTACACCTTC. Its translation: CASSLVAGDGYTF.

The chain uses TRBV7-6 and TRBJ1-4; TRBD1 aligns across 9 bases. Germline CDR1 is SGHVS and CDR2 is FNYEAQ. V shed 5 bases and J 7 bases; nucleotides not matched to a gene: 5. The CDR3 has 14 residues. CDR3 residues: CASSPTGGGEKLFF. CDR3 coding DNA: TGTGCCAGCAGCCCGACAGGGGGGGGTGAAAAACTGTTTTTT.

This chain links TRBV10-3 with TRBJ2-3; 11 nucleotides align to TRBD2. Germline CDR1 ENHRY, CDR2 SYGVKD. Trimming cost V 0 bases and J 2 bases; bases outside gene matches: 4. The length of the CDR3 is 17 residues. The CDR3 sequence is CAISESTSGGTTDTQYF. DNA of the CDR3: TGTGCCATCAGTGAGTCTACTAGCGGGGGCACCACAGATACGCAGTATTTT.

The chain uses TRBV19 and TRBJ1-3, with D perhaps matching TRBD1 (6 bases). In germline, CDR1 is LNHDA, CDR2 SQIVND (reference sequence). Deletions cut 6 bases from V and 4 bases from J, with 13 bases between. This CDR3 has 14 amino acids. DNA of the CDR3: TGTGCCAGTAGGTCCCAGGGGAGCGGAAACACCATATATTTT. Translated, it gives CASRSQGSGNTIYF.

In DNA form, the CDR3 reads TGTGCTAGTGGTCCACCCGGGACAGGGGCAAGGGCCAAAAACATTCAGTACTTC. Residues: CASGPPGTGARAKNIQYF. The V and J genes are TRBV12-5 and TRBJ2-4, with 10 bases that match TRBD1. Germline V gene data show CDR1 as LGHNT and CDR2 as FRNRAP. The V gene end was trimmed by 5 bases and the J gene end by 1 base; junction bases not matched to a gene: 11. The CDR3 spans 18 residues.

The J gene is TRBJ1-4, the V gene TRBV11-2; no firm D call. Germline V lookup: CDR1 SGHAT, CDR2 FQNNGV. V was pared by 3 bases and J by 6 bases, with 8 bases between. The CDR3 has 13 amino acids. The CDR3 region has the DNA TGTGCCAGCAGCTTGGGCCGGTATGAAAAACTGTTTTTT. Its translation: CASSLGRYEKLFF.

The rearrangement uses TRBV5-1 and TRBJ1-2; D is uncertain. The CDR3 is made up of 13 amino acids. The germline V gene encodes CDR1 SGHRS and CDR2 YFSETQ. Trimming took 0 bases from V and 4 from J, leaving 7 bases between them. The CDR3: CASSLDRLYGYTF. Written as DNA, the CDR3 is TGCGCCAGCAGCTTGGACCGACTCTATGGCTACACCTTC.

This chain connects TRBV27 to TRBJ2-1; TRBD2 matches at 11 bases. Germline CDR1 is MNHEY and CDR2 is SMNVEV (reference sequence). The J segment lost 0 bases and the V segment lost 3 bases, leaving 7 bases of the junction unmatched. The CDR3 has 18 amino acids. Here the CDR3 reads CASSFESSGGHSYNEQFF. In DNA, the CDR3 is TGTGCCAGCAGTTTTGAGTCTAGCGGGGGGCACTCCTACAATGAGCAGTTCTTC.

V and J are TRBV6-5 and TRBJ2-5; 10 positions match TRBD2. CDR1 is MNHEY and CDR2 is SVGAGI in the germline V gene. The CDR3 is 13 residues long. The trim removed 9 bases at V and 5 bases at J, leaving 6 bases unmatched. The CDR3 here is CASQRGGLETQYF. CDR3 sequence (DNA): TGTGCCAGTCAGCGGGGGGGACTGGAGACCCAGTACTTC.

The rearrangement uses TRBV4-1 and TRBJ2-3, with TRBD2 matching over 10 bases. Germline V lookup: CDR1 MGHRA, CDR2 YSYEKL. Trimming took 4 bases from V and 3 from J; bases not matched to a gene: 10. The CDR3 runs 17 residues. CDR3: CASSPRASGGGTDTQYF. The CDR3 DNA reads TGCGCCAGCAGCCCCCGGGCTAGCGGGGGAGGAACAGATACGCAGTATTTT.

This sequence joins TRBV11-3 and TRBJ2-5; 8 bases are shared with TRBD2. V shed 2 bases and J 5 bases; nucleotides not matched to a gene: 7. Germline V CDR1 and CDR2: SGHNT, YENEEA. The length of the CDR3 is 15 residues. This CDR3 is CASSLYSGAGETQYF. CDR3 nucleotide sequence: TGTGCCAGCAGCTTATATAGCGGGGCCGGGGAGACCCAGTACTTC.

As for this clone: The junction departs from germline at one end; a sequencing error may be responsible. The chain is built from TRBV7-9 and TRBJ2-3, with D possibly being TRBD1 (6 bases). From germline, CDR1 is SEHNR and CDR2 FQNEAQ (reference sequence). CDR3 size: 13 residues. In nucleotides, the CDR3 is TGTGCCAGCAGTTTAGCAGGGGTTGATACGCAGTATTTT. This sequence encodes CASSLAGVDTQYF.

The chain combines TRBV30 with TRBJ2-1, with TRBD2 matching 14 bases. Germline CDR1 and CDR2: GTSNPN and SVGIG (reference sequence). The CDR3 spans 15 residues. V was pared by 6 bases and J by 7 bases, with 8 bases of the junction left unmatched. The CDR3 DNA reads as TGTGCCTGTGACGGACTAGCGGGGGGAGGTAATGAGCAGTTCTTC. The encoded protein is CACDGLAGGGNEQFF.

This clone was observed a handful of times. The chain combines TRBV19 with TRBJ1-2; D not certain. The length of the CDR3 is 14 residues. Germline values: CDR1 LNHDA, CDR2 SQIVND (reference sequence). Trimming left V 5 bases short and J 1 base short, with 11 bases between. The CDR3 DNA is TGTGCCAGTAGTCGCGCGATTAATAACTATGGCTACACCTTC. This gives the protein CASSRAINNYGYTF.

V gene TRBV3-1 (or the pseudogene TRBV3-2) combines with J gene TRBJ2-7, with 15 bases aligning to TRBD2. Germline values: CDR1 LGHDT, CDR2 YNNKEL (reference sequence). The CDR3 is 16 amino acids. Trimming took 3 bases from V and 3 from J; bases not matched to a gene: 3. The CDR3 sequence is CASSQGLAGGGYEQYF. The CDR3 nucleotides are TGTGCCAGCAGCCAGGGACTAGCGGGGGGCGGCTACGAGCAGTACTTC.

The chain couples TRBV21-1 to TRBJ2-7; the table gives TRBD2 as D, unverified against the DNA. TRBV21-1 is a pseudogene locus. The CDR3 consists of 16 residues. The CDR3 loop is CASSNAKGRSSYEQYF. CDR3 coding DNA: TGTGCCAGCAGCAACGCGAAGGGGAGGAGCTCCTACGAGCAGTACTTC.

The V and J genes are TRBV19 and TRBJ1-4, with D possibly matching TRBD1 (5 bases). Germline assignment: CDR1 LNHDA and CDR2 SQIVND (reference sequence). Trimming removed 6 bases at V and 7 bases at J, with 18 bases between. This CDR3 region has 15 residues. The CDR3 region is CASRLAGSRSEKLFF. The CDR3 region has the DNA TGTGCCAGTAGATTGGCAGGGTCAAGGAGTGAAAAACTGTTTTTT.